This TCR beta chain was captured in a study of T cell clonotyping in hematopoietic cell transplantation. The assay was immunoSEQ multiplex PCR, and TCRdb's table has in-frame clones only and misses some. Among about 36,000 clones listed, 85% to 95% were seen once. Documented time point: recipient sample about 28 days before transplant, after cytoreduction. The CDR3 sequence is 14 residues long. The germline V gene has CDR1 ENHRY and CDR2 SYGVKD. The ends lost 2 bases at V and 4 bases at J; junction bases unmatched: 3. This chain uses TRBV10-3 with TRBJ2-3, with 7 bases aligning to TRBD2. Sample: peripheral blood mononuclear cells, taken before stem cell transplant. The sequence derives from a man in his forties with chronic myeloid leukemia. Some clones in this sample may be carry-over from other donors' samples. The CDR3 DNA sequence: TGTGCCATCAGTGAGCCCCGGGGGGCAGATACGCAGTATTTT. Its translation: CAISEPRGADTQYF.